These 5 T cell receptor beta chains originate from one sample sequenced in a study of early T cells in non-severe SARS-CoV-2 infection. One entry per CDR3 protein results from TCRdb running MiXCR on the 5' RACE reads. Here the sample spans 50,000 or so distinct CDR3 sequences, more than 9.5% being singletons. The material sequenced was whole blood. Every receptor here comes from an adult who was a healthcare worker with PCR-confirmed SARS-CoV-2 infection or an uninfected control (not recorded which).

This clonotype was seen repeatedly, ten times or more. The CDR3 bases are TGCAGCGTTGACGGGGTTGGGACAGGGCCCTCCTACGAGCAGTACTTC. Protein sequence: CSVDGVGTGPSYEQYF. The chain combines TRBV29-1 with TRBJ2-7; 9 bases fit TRBD1. Germline CDR1 is SQVTM and CDR2 is ANQGSEA. V trimming: 3 bases; J trimming: 0 bases; junction bases outside the gene matches: 9. The CDR3 has 16 residues.

This clonotype was seen repeatedly, ten times or more. This chain joins TRBV7-3 and TRBJ1-1; tentatively, D is TRBD1 (5 bases). The V end was cut by 5 bases, the J end by 1 base, with 8 bases between. This CDR3 has 13 residues. Germline CDR1 is SGHTA and CDR2 is FQGTGA. As DNA, the CDR3 is TGTGCCAGCAGCCCCCAGGGGAACACTGAAGCTTTCTTT. Translating gives CASSPQGNTEAFF.

This clonotype occurred many times. This sequence joins TRBV29-1 and TRBJ2-5; D is unclear. In germline, CDR1 is SQVTM, CDR2 ANQGSEA. This CDR3 contains 13 residues. The germline V and J ends were trimmed by 5 bases and 2 bases, with 12 bases remaining between them. The CDR3 DNA sequence: TGCAGCGTTATACGACGGATACAAGAGACCCAGTACTTC. Its translation is CSVIRRIQETQYF. The full variable domain, completed using reference TRBV29-1 and TRBJ2-5, is SAVISQKPSRDICQRGTSLTIQCQVDSQVTMMFWYRQQPGQSLTLIATANQGSEATYESGFVIDKFPISRPNLTFSTLTVSNMSPEDSSIYLCSVIRRIQETQYFGPGTRLLVL.

In the case of this clonotype: The germline gene is not matched at one end of the junction; a read error may be the cause. This chain connects TRBV7-2 to TRBJ2-7, with a weak D call TRBD2 (5 bases). The CDR3 extends over 14 amino acids. Germline CDR1 is SGHTA and CDR2 is FQGNSA. The CDR3 DNA is TGTGACAGCAGCTTCCGGACTGCCGGCTACGAGCAGTACTTC. Translating gives CDSSFRTAGYEQYF.

The chain recombines TRBV7-9 with TRBJ2-7; 7 positions match TRBD1. Germline values: CDR1 SEHNR, CDR2 FQNEAQ (reference sequence). The CDR3 has 16 residues. The junction had 12 bases not matched to a gene; V was cut back by 5 bases and J by 2 bases. CDR3 loop: CASSRHSGTDPYEQYF. CDR3 sequence (DNA): TGTGCCAGCAGCAGGCATTCCGGGACAGACCCCTACGAGCAGTACTTC.